The 3 T cell receptor beta chains reported below all come from one sample, sequenced in a study of control samples from healthy donors and cancer patients. The assay was immunoSEQ multiplex PCR, and TCRdb's table has in-frame clones only and misses some. The sample lists around 130,000 clones; around 90% were seen once. Sequenced sample: blood. These receptors were collected from a man aged 45-60 years in good health.

The rearrangement uses TRBV11-3 and TRBJ2-7; 7 bases are shared with TRBD1. Trimming at V came to 5 bases and at J to 4 bases, leaving 17 bases not matched to a gene. This CDR3 has 17 residues. The germline V gene has CDR1 SGHNT and CDR2 YENEEA. CDR3 loop: CASSPNTSTGQSYEQYF. The CDR3 DNA reads as TGTGCCAGCAGCCCAAACACCTCGACAGGGCAAAGTTACGAGCAGTACTTC.

In DNA form, the CDR3 reads TGTGCCAGCAGTCCCGCCGGGACAGCTAATTCACCCCTCCACTTT. Amino acid sequence: CASSPAGTANSPLHF. V and J are TRBV6-2 or TRBV6-3 and TRBJ1-6; 7 bases are a match to TRBD1. V gave up 5 bases and J gave up 6 bases; unmatched junction bases: 7. Looked up from germline, CDR1 is MNHEY and CDR2 is SVGEGT. The CDR3 contains 15 residues.

V is TRBV3-1 (or the pseudogene TRBV3-2) and J is TRBJ2-5; weak D call: TRBD2 (5 bases). Germline CDR1 reads LGHDT; CDR2 reads YNNKEL (reference sequence). This CDR3 is built from 16 residues. V lost 0 bases and J lost 5, with 16 bases in between. The CDR3 bases are TGTGCCAGCAGCCAAGATGGGAGCGCAGGTCAGGAGACCCAGTACTTC. Translated, it gives CASSQDGSAGQETQYF.